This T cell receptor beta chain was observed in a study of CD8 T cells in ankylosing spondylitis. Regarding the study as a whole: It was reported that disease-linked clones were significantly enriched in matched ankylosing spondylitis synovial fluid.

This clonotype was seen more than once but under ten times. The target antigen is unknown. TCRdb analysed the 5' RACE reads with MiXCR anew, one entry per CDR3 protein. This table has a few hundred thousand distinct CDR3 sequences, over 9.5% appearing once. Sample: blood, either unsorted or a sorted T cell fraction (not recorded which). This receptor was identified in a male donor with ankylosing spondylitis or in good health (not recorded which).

The CDR3 DNA reads as TGTGCCAGCAGCCAAGAAAGACAGGGGGCCGAGCAGTACTTC. This codes for CASSQERQGAEQYF. This chain links TRBV3-1 with TRBJ2-7, with 10 bases matching TRBD1. V trimming: 0 bases; J trimming: 6 bases; junction bases outside the gene matches: 2. This CDR3 has 14 amino acids. CDR1 LGHDT and CDR2 YNNKEL come from the germline V gene (reference sequence).